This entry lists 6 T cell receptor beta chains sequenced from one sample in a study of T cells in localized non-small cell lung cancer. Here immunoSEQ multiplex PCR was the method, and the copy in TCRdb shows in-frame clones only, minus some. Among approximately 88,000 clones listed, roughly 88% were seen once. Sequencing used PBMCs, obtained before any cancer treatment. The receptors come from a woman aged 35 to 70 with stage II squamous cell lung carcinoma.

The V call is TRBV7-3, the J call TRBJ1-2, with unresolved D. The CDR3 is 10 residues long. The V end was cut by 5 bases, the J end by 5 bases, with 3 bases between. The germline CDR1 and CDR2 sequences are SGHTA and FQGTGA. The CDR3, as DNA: TGTGCCAGCAGCGGATATGGCTACACCTTC. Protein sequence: CASSGYGYTF.

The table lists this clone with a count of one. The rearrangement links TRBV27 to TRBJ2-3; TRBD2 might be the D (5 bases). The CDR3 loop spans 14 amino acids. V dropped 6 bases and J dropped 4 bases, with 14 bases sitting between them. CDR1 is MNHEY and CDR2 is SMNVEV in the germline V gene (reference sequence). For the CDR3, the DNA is TGTGCCAGCAGCTCCCTGGCGGGCCCAGATACGCAGTATTTT. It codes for CASSSLAGPDTQYF.

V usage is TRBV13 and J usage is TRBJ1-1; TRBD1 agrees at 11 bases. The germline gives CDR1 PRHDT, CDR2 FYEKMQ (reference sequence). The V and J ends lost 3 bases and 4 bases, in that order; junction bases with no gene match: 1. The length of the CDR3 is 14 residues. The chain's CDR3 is CASSLGTGGTEAFF. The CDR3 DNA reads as TGTGCCAGCAGCTTGGGGACAGGGGGCACTGAAGCTTTCTTT.

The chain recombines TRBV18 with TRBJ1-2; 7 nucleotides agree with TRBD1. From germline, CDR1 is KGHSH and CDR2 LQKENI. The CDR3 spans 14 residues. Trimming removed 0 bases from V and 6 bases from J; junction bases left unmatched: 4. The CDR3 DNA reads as TGTGCCAGCTCACCACCGGGGACAGTGAATGGCTACACCTTC. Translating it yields CASSPPGTVNGYTF.

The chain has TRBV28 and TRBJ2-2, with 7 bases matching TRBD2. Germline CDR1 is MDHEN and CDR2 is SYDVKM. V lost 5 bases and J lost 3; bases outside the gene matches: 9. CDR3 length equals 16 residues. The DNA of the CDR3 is TGTGCCAGCAGTACGGCCAGCGGGGCATACACCGGGGAGCTGTTTTTT. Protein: CASSTASGAYTGELFF. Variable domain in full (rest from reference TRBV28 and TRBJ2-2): DVKVTQSSRYLVKRTGEKVFLECVQDMDHENMFWYRQDPGLGLRLIYFSYDVKMKEKGDIPEGYSVSREKKERFSLILESASTNQTSMYLCASSTASGAYTGELFFGEGSRLTVL.

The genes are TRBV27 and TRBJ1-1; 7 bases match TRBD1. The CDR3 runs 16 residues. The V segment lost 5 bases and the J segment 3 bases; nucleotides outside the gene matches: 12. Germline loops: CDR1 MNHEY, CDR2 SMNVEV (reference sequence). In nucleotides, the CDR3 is TGTGCCAGCAGTCCTGGACAGGCCGAAGGGGACACTGAAGCTTTCTTT. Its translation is CASSPGQAEGDTEAFF.